This T cell receptor beta chain was identified in a study of radiotherapy plus CTLA-4 blockade in lung cancer. The protocol was immunoSEQ multiplex PCR, while the TCRdb copy is restricted to in-frame clones and leaves out a portion. This table holds about 120,000 clones, about 77% found once. Germline loops: CDR1 SEHNR, CDR2 FQNEAQ (reference sequence). V was pared by 5 bases and J by 5 bases, with 13 bases between. The CDR3 covers 13 residues. The chain has TRBV7-9 and TRBJ2-7; possibly TRBD2 for D (6 bases). Sequencing used peripheral blood, obtained from a patient treated with radiotherapy plus ipilimumab. The receptor comes from a human donor with non-small cell lung cancer who had a partial response to radiotherapy plus ipilimumab. The DNA of the CDR3 is TGTGCCAGCAGCCTGGGACTCTTCGACGAGCAGTACTTC. This sequence encodes CASSLGLFDEQYF. Complete variable domain (other parts from reference TRBV7-9 and TRBJ2-7): DTGVSQNPRHKITKRGQNVTFRCDPISEHNRLYWYRQTLGQGPEFLTYFQNEAQLEKSRLLSDRFSAERPKGSFSTLEIQRTEQGDSAMYLCASSLGLFDEQYFGPGTRLTVT.